This note documents a single T cell receptor (beta chain) sequence. This clone has just a few counts. Base qualities are missing; no much larger clone stands one base away. CDR1 SNHLY and CDR2 FYNNEI are derived from the germline V gene. Including the terminal cysteine and phenylalanine, the CDR3 comprises 13 residues. The only DNA kept is the CDR3, 39 bases in frame from the first base. Ends trimmed: V by 10 bases, J by 4 bases; bases unmatched to a gene: 6. PBMC were thawed, rested overnight, stained with a GMM-loaded CD1B tetramer, a Live/Dead dye and anti-CD3, and then sorted on a FACS Aria II. The CD1B tetramers were loaded with C32 glucose monomycolate that had been purified from Rhodococcus equi. Before cryopreservation, the PBMC later used for tetramer sorting had been depleted of CD14-expressing monocytes as part of a separate study. About 95,000 tetramer-negative cells were sorted from each donor and analyzed alongside the tetramer-positive cells. GMM-loaded CD1B tetramers were used to sort antigen-specific T cells from a handful of healthy South African adults.

Because TCR-alpha and TCR-beta chains were sequenced unpaired, no information on chain pairing was available. The immunoSEQ multiplex PCR assay was used to generate TCR libraries, with TCR-beta and/or TCR-alpha/delta assays applied to each sample. The amplified TCR libraries were sequenced on the Illumina high-throughput platform. As for the original processing: Clustering and dimensionality reduction were performed using pairwise TCRdist distances among GMM-specific receptors from ex vivo sorted or in vitro expanded T cells. Sequence motifs defined by gene usage and CDR3 content were checked for enrichment by comparing tetramer-positive and tetramer-negative populations. TCRdb stores this immuneACCESS table with in-frame sequences only. Part of the clones is absent; in the studies checked, under half of the shortfall reflects unresolved V genes, and no reason is known for the rest. The V and J calls and clone size are taken from that table; D and trimming were inferred from the DNA. Within this sample are about 59,000 clones, with 80% to 85% of them counted one time only. Over 10% of the sample comes from the top ten.

The sample comes from a study of T cells in tuberculosis (dated by TCRdb to the late 2010s). Regarding the research as a whole: To characterize T cells specific for the mycobacterial lipid antigen glucose monomycolate (GMM), the study used CD1B tetramers together with high-throughput TCR immunosequencing.

The study at large found these results: The stringent sort gate may have missed T cells binding the CD1B-GMM tetramer with low affinity.

Recombination joined TRBV2 with TRBJ1-4, and TRBD1 matches 7 of the central bases. Sequencing was done on a sample of CD1b-GMM tetramer-negative cells sorted from PBMCs. According to the study, the label for this sample's cell subset or site signals: T cells not binding CD1B-GMM tetramer, sorted from same donor. The sequence came from an adult woman with latent tuberculosis. The nucleotide sequence is given as TGTGCCACAGAGACAGGGAATAATGAAAAACTGTTTTTT. It is translated as CATETGNNEKLFF.